These 8 T cell receptor beta chains originate from one sample sequenced in a study of T cell repertoires in cytomegalovirus infection. TCRdb re-called the reads through MiXCR, storing one row per CDR3 protein. The data hold hundreds of thousands of distinct CDR3 sequences, with 24% observed a single time. Sequenced input: CD8+ T cells from PBMCs. The receptor source for this set is a human donor in good health (CMV status not recorded). Some clones in this sample may be carry-over from other donors' samples.

This clonotype appeared many times. This rearrangement joins TRBV7-2 to TRBJ1-2; 8 positions agree with TRBD1. The length of the CDR3 is 13 residues. CDR1 and CDR2 from the germline V gene are SGHTA and FQGNSA. J lost 4 bases, V lost 3 bases, and 1 base had no gene match. The CDR3 coding sequence is TGTGCCAGCAGCTTGGACAGGGTCTATGGCTACACCTTC. As protein: CASSLDRVYGYTF.

This clonotype was counted a few times. This chain connects TRBV29-1 to TRBJ1-2; 7 bases fit TRBD1. Trimming at V came to 4 bases and at J to 8 bases, leaving 7 bases not matched to a gene. Per the germline V gene, CDR1 is SQVTM and CDR2 is ANQGSEA. This CDR3 comprises 12 residues. The CDR3 bases are TGCAGCGTTGGGCAGGGGGTTCGAGGCTACACCTTC. Amino acid sequence: CSVGQGVRGYTF.

This clonotype occurred a few times. This chain joins TRBV20-1 and TRBJ1-3; D gene unclear. The CDR3 runs 17 residues. Trimming removed 2 bases at V and 0 bases at J, with 17 bases between. Looked up from germline, CDR1 is DFQATT and CDR2 is SNEGSKA (reference sequence). The DNA for the CDR3 is TGCAGTGCTAGATTACTTGGGCCGGTCGACTCTGGAAACACCATATATTTT. As protein: CSARLLGPVDSGNTIYF.

Many counts were recorded for this clonotype. The gene calls are TRBV7-2 and TRBJ2-1; D is possibly TRBD1 or TRBD2 (6 bases each). This CDR3 comprises 13 residues. Trimming stripped 2 bases from V and 9 bases from J, with 11 bases between. The germline V gene has CDR1 SGHTA and CDR2 FQGNSA. CDR3 sequence reads: CASSLNGGLEQFF. CDR3 DNA sequence: TGTGCCAGCAGCTTAAACGGGGGCCTTGAGCAGTTCTTC.

This clonotype came up a few times. V usage is TRBV6-2 or TRBV6-3 and J usage is TRBJ2-7, with TRBD2 matching over 7 bases. This CDR3 contains 13 residues. The trim removed 1 base at V and 7 bases at J, leaving 4 bases unmatched. Germline CDR1 MNHEY, CDR2 SVGEGT. Here the CDR3 DNA reads TGTGCCAGCAGTTACTACGGGGGGTTAGAGCAGTACGTC. Translation gives CASSYYGGLEQYV.

The chain has TRBV5-5 and TRBJ2-7; no definite D call. Trimming took 1 base from V and 7 from J, leaving 12 bases between them. The length of the CDR3 is 13 residues. Germline CDR1 reads SGHKS; CDR2 reads YYEKEE (reference sequence). The CDR3 loop is CASSLTGLGEQYV. In DNA form, the CDR3 reads TGTGCCAGCAGCTTGACTGGCCTTGGAGAGCAGTACGTC.

The V gene is TRBV7-9, the J gene TRBJ1-2, with D possibly TRBD1 on 6 matching bases. V was clipped by 4 bases and J by 0 bases, with 12 bases between them. The CDR3 sequence is 15 residues long. Germline V gives CDR1 SEHNR, CDR2 FQNEAQ (reference sequence). This chain's CDR3 is CASSSTRTANYGYTF. The CDR3 nucleotides are TGTGCCAGCAGCTCGACTCGGACAGCTAACTATGGCTACACCTTC.

In this sample, this clonotype turned up many times. The chain is built from TRBV27 and TRBJ2-3; 8 bases fit TRBD2. The CDR3 loop spans 15 amino acids. The J segment lost 4 bases and the V segment lost 4 bases, leaving 7 bases of the junction unmatched. Per germline, CDR1 MNHEY and CDR2 SMNVEV (reference sequence). The CDR3 is CASSYGGATPDTQYF. In nucleotides, the CDR3 is TGTGCCAGCAGTTACGGGGGGGCTACCCCAGATACGCAGTATTTT.